A selection of T cell receptor beta chains follows, all from one sample in a study of blood T cell repertoires in COVID-19. Profiling relied on immunoSEQ multiplex PCR, and the TCRdb table lists in-frame clones only, not all of them. The table has roughly 130,000 clones, about 88% seen once; the top ten hold 3.5% to 5.5%. The sequenced sample consisted of peripheral blood. The source is a man aged 55 to 70 with COVID-19, enrolled during active disease. CDR3s include the opening cysteine and the closing phenylalanine or tryptophan. The D gene is left open where the match is weak. Only part of the rows carry a size: once, few, many, or a class if the clone is expanded.

clone_size: .
j_call: TRBJ1-5
cdr3_length: 15
v_call: TRBV19
d_call: .
cdr3_aa: CASTGRGGSNQPQHF
cdr3_nt: TGTGCCAGTACCGGCAGGGGTGGAAGTAATCAGCCCCAGCATTTT

clone_size: .
j_call: TRBJ1-1
cdr3_length: 12
v_call: TRBV12-3/TRBV12-4
d_call: .
cdr3_aa: CASSSGSTEAFF
cdr3_nt: TGTGCCAGCAGTTCTGGCAGCACTGAAGCTTTCTTT

clone_size: .
j_call: TRBJ1-6
cdr3_length: 13
v_call: TRBV24-1
d_call: .
cdr3_aa: CATSDRGGSPLHF
cdr3_nt: TGTGCCACCAGTGACAGGGGAGGGTCACCCCTCCACTTT

clone_size: .
j_call: TRBJ1-5
cdr3_length: 17
v_call: TRBV10-3
d_call: TRBD1
cdr3_aa: CAISADSGGGSNQPQHF
cdr3_nt: TGTGCCATCAGTGCCGACTCAGGGGGCGGAAGCAATCAGCCCCAGCATTTT

clone_size: .
j_call: TRBJ2-3
cdr3_length: 14
v_call: TRBV18
d_call: TRBD2
cdr3_aa: CASSPVGRTDTQYF
cdr3_nt: TGTGCCAGCTCACCGGTCGGGAGGACAGATACGCAGTATTTT

clone_size: few
j_call: TRBJ2-2
cdr3_length: 12
v_call: TRBV5-1
d_call: .
cdr3_aa: CASSPRGGELFF
cdr3_nt: TGCGCCAGCAGCCCCAGGGGCGGGGAGCTGTTTTTT

clone_size: .
j_call: TRBJ1-5
cdr3_length: 13
v_call: TRBV7-9
d_call: .
cdr3_aa: CASSPSGDQPQHF
cdr3_nt: TGTGCCAGCTCTCCTTCGGGAGATCAGCCCCAGCATTTT

clone_size: once
j_call: TRBJ2-3
cdr3_length: 16
v_call: TRBV7-2
d_call: TRBD2
cdr3_aa: CASSFFPAGESDTQYF
cdr3_nt: TGTGCCAGCAGCTTCTTCCCAGCGGGAGAGTCAGATACGCAGTATTTT

clone_size: .
j_call: TRBJ2-3
cdr3_length: 14
v_call: TRBV2
d_call: .
cdr3_aa: CASRELANTDTQYF
cdr3_nt: TGTGCCAGCAGGGAACTAGCAAACACAGATACGCAGTATTTT

clone_size: .
j_call: TRBJ2-5
cdr3_length: 12
v_call: TRBV12-3/TRBV12-4
d_call: .
cdr3_aa: CASSPGDETQYF
cdr3_nt: TGTGCCAGCAGTCCAGGGGACGAGACCCAGTACTTC

clone_size: .
j_call: TRBJ2-1
cdr3_length: 16
v_call: TRBV4-1
d_call: TRBD2
cdr3_aa: CASSQDSSGSANEQFF
cdr3_nt: TGCGCCAGCAGCCAAGATTCAAGCGGGAGTGCGAATGAGCAGTTCTTC

clone_size: .
j_call: TRBJ1-1
cdr3_length: 12
v_call: TRBV21-1
d_call: .
cdr3_aa: CASPGKNTEAFF
cdr3_nt: TGTGCCAGCCCGGGAAAAAACACTGAAGCTTTCTTT

clone_size: .
j_call: TRBJ2-7
cdr3_length: 14
v_call: TRBV19
d_call: TRBD2
cdr3_aa: CVTSNGDYPYEQYF
cdr3_nt: TGTGTCACGTCGAATGGGGACTACCCCTACGAGCAGTACTTC

clone_size: .
j_call: TRBJ2-7
cdr3_length: 15
v_call: TRBV15
d_call: TRBD1
cdr3_aa: CATSSSRTGWYEQYF
cdr3_nt: TGTGCCACCAGCTCCTCCAGGACAGGGTGGTACGAGCAGTACTTC

clone_size: .
j_call: TRBJ1-2
cdr3_length: 13
v_call: TRBV2
d_call: .
cdr3_aa: CASSFDRLYGYTF
cdr3_nt: TGTGCCAGCAGTTTCGACAGACTCTATGGCTACACCTTC

clone_size: .
j_call: TRBJ1-2
cdr3_length: 15
v_call: TRBV6-5
d_call: .
cdr3_aa: CATVGSRGGPYGYTF
cdr3_nt: TGTGCCACCGTGGGAAGCAGGGGCGGACCCTATGGCTACACCTTC

clone_size: .
j_call: TRBJ2-5
cdr3_length: 14
v_call: TRBV11-2
d_call: TRBD1
cdr3_aa: CASSARTGEETQYF
cdr3_nt: TGTGCCAGCAGCGCCCGGACAGGGGAGGAGACCCAGTACTTC

clone_size: few
j_call: TRBJ2-7
cdr3_length: 15
v_call: TRBV7-9
d_call: TRBD2
cdr3_aa: CASSTELAGVNEQYF
cdr3_nt: TGTGCCAGCAGCACCGAATTAGCGGGAGTGAACGAGCAGTACTTC

clone_size: .
j_call: TRBJ2-3
cdr3_length: 17
v_call: TRBV12-5
d_call: TRBD2
cdr3_aa: CASGLGSVAGVADTQYF
cdr3_nt: TGTGCTAGTGGTTTGGGTTCGGTAGCGGGTGTAGCAGATACGCAGTATTTT

clone_size: .
j_call: TRBJ1-2
cdr3_length: 15
v_call: TRBV7-9
d_call: TRBD1
cdr3_aa: CASSLTRDRVYGYTF
cdr3_nt: TGTGCCAGCAGCCTGACCCGGGACAGGGTCTATGGCTACACCTTC

clone_size: .
j_call: TRBJ2-7
cdr3_length: 14
v_call: TRBV25-1
d_call: TRBD2
cdr3_aa: CASSASGTWYEQYF
cdr3_nt: TGTGCCAGCAGCGCTAGCGGGACGTGGTACGAGCAGTACTTC

clone_size: .
j_call: TRBJ1-1
cdr3_length: 12
v_call: TRBV3-1/TRBV3-2
d_call: .
cdr3_aa: CASSQNQEEAFF
cdr3_nt: TGTGCCAGCAGCCAAAACCAGGAAGAAGCTTTCTTT

clone_size: many
j_call: TRBJ1-2
cdr3_length: 13
v_call: TRBV7-2
d_call: .
cdr3_aa: CASSLRGGGGYTF
cdr3_nt: TGTGCCAGCAGCTTAAGGGGCGGGGGAGGCTACACCTTC

clone_size: .
j_call: TRBJ2-7
cdr3_length: 13
v_call: TRBV30
d_call: .
cdr3_aa: CAWSKGDSYEQYF
cdr3_nt: TGTGCCTGGAGTAAGGGGGACTCCTACGAGCAGTACTTC

clone_size: once
j_call: TRBJ2-5
cdr3_length: 14
v_call: TRBV30
d_call: TRBD2
cdr3_aa: CAWSTSGGQETQYF
cdr3_nt: TGTGCCTGGAGTACTAGCGGGGGGCAAGAGACCCAGTACTTC

clone_size: .
j_call: TRBJ1-4
cdr3_length: 13
v_call: TRBV19
d_call: .
cdr3_aa: CASSGMENEKLFF
cdr3_nt: TGTGCCAGTAGTGGCATGGAGAATGAAAAACTGTTTTTT

clone_size: .
j_call: TRBJ2-7
cdr3_length: 12
v_call: TRBV7-2
d_call: TRBD1
cdr3_aa: CASSLDRDEQYF
cdr3_nt: TGTGCCAGCAGCCTGGACAGGGACGAGCAGTACTTC

clone_size: .
j_call: TRBJ1-1
cdr3_length: 17
v_call: TRBV19
d_call: TRBD1
cdr3_aa: CASSTSRDRGSGTEAFF
cdr3_nt: TGTGCCAGTAGTACGTCCCGGGACAGGGGGTCGGGAACTGAAGCTTTCTTT

clone_size: .
j_call: TRBJ1-2
cdr3_length: 13
v_call: TRBV19
d_call: .
cdr3_aa: CASFSGLDYGYTF
cdr3_nt: TGTGCCAGCTTTAGTGGTCTCGACTATGGCTACACCTTC

clone_size: .
j_call: TRBJ2-7
cdr3_length: 14
v_call: TRBV5-1
d_call: .
cdr3_aa: CASSETGTTNEQYF
cdr3_nt: TGCGCCAGCAGCGAAACCGGGACAACTAACGAGCAGTACTTC

clone_size: .
j_call: TRBJ2-2
cdr3_length: 17
v_call: TRBV30
d_call: .
cdr3_aa: CAWSRGPGEAGTGELFF
cdr3_nt: TGTGCCTGGAGTAGGGGGCCAGGGGAGGCTGGCACCGGGGAGCTGTTTTTT

clone_size: .
j_call: TRBJ2-5
cdr3_length: 11
v_call: TRBV28
d_call: .
cdr3_aa: CASSTVRTQYF
cdr3_nt: TGTGCCAGCAGTACAGTGAGGACCCAGTACTTC

clone_size: .
j_call: TRBJ1-4
cdr3_length: 13
v_call: TRBV3-1/TRBV3-2
d_call: .
cdr3_aa: CASSRAGDEKLFF
cdr3_nt: TGTGCCAGCAGCCGGGCAGGGGACGAAAAACTGTTTTTT

clone_size: .
j_call: TRBJ2-1
cdr3_length: 19
v_call: TRBV3-1/TRBV3-2
d_call: TRBD2
cdr3_aa: CASSQGSRLAFSSYNEQFF
cdr3_nt: TGTGCCAGCAGCCAAGGATCGCGACTAGCATTTAGCTCCTACAATGAGCAGTTCTTC

clone_size: .
j_call: TRBJ2-7
cdr3_length: 16
v_call: TRBV4-2
d_call: TRBD1
cdr3_aa: CASSPRGGQGSHEQYF
cdr3_nt: TGTGCCAGCAGCCCCCGAGGAGGACAGGGGTCTCACGAGCAGTACTTC

clone_size: once
j_call: TRBJ1-4
cdr3_length: 15
v_call: TRBV5-1
d_call: TRBD1
cdr3_aa: CASSQPGQGFEKLFF
cdr3_nt: TGCGCCAGCAGCCAACCGGGACAGGGGTTCGAAAAACTGTTTTTT

clone_size: .
j_call: TRBJ1-5
cdr3_length: 15
v_call: TRBV5-5
d_call: .
cdr3_aa: CASTPGAGLSQPQHF
cdr3_nt: TGTGCCAGCACCCCTGGGGCGGGGCTTAGTCAGCCCCAGCATTTT

clone_size: .
j_call: TRBJ1-2
cdr3_length: 15
v_call: TRBV5-4
d_call: TRBD1
cdr3_aa: CASSSGTGDKDGYTF
cdr3_nt: TGTGCCAGCAGCTCTGGGACAGGGGACAAAGATGGCTACACCTTC

clone_size: .
j_call: TRBJ1-4
cdr3_length: 12
v_call: TRBV9
d_call: .
cdr3_aa: CASSPESEKLFF
cdr3_nt: TGTGCCAGCAGCCCCGAGAGCGAAAAACTGTTTTTT

clone_size: .
j_call: TRBJ2-7
cdr3_length: 16
v_call: TRBV13
d_call: TRBD2
cdr3_aa: CASSLKLTSGGDEQYF
cdr3_nt: TGTGCCAGCAGCCTAAAACTTACTAGCGGAGGGGACGAGCAGTACTTC

clone_size: .
j_call: TRBJ1-2
cdr3_length: 15
v_call: TRBV10-3
d_call: .
cdr3_aa: CAISESGGEAYGYTF
cdr3_nt: TGTGCCATCAGTGAGTCGGGAGGGGAGGCCTATGGCTACACCTTC

clone_size: .
j_call: TRBJ1-5
cdr3_length: 15
v_call: TRBV24-1
d_call: TRBD1
cdr3_aa: CATSAGTGYYQPQHF
cdr3_nt: TGTGCCACCAGTGCAGGGACAGGGTACTATCAGCCCCAGCATTTT

clone_size: .
j_call: TRBJ2-3
cdr3_length: 16
v_call: TRBV19
d_call: .
cdr3_aa: CASSGLADYDTDTQYF
cdr3_nt: TGTGCCAGTAGTGGGCTCGCAGATTACGACACAGATACGCAGTATTTT

clone_size: .
j_call: TRBJ2-1
cdr3_length: 14
v_call: TRBV3-1/TRBV3-2
d_call: TRBD2
cdr3_aa: CASSRAGGYNEQFF
cdr3_nt: TGTGCCAGCAGCAGGGCGGGAGGCTACAATGAGCAGTTCTTC

clone_size: .
j_call: TRBJ1-2
cdr3_length: 14
v_call: TRBV7-9
d_call: .
cdr3_aa: CASSSVLSNYGYTF
cdr3_nt: TGTGCCAGCAGCTCCGTACTCTCTAACTATGGCTACACCTTC

clone_size: .
j_call: TRBJ1-5
cdr3_length: 14
v_call: TRBV7-9
d_call: .
cdr3_aa: CASSPGRINQPQHF
cdr3_nt: TGTGCCAGCAGCCCCGGGAGAATCAATCAGCCCCAGCATTTT

clone_size: .
j_call: TRBJ1-4
cdr3_length: 15
v_call: TRBV4-3
d_call: TRBD1
cdr3_aa: CASSLMTGQREKLFF
cdr3_nt: TGCGCCAGCAGCCTCATGACAGGGCAGAGGGAAAAACTGTTTTTT

clone_size: .
j_call: TRBJ1-1
cdr3_length: 16
v_call: TRBV7-2
d_call: .
cdr3_aa: CASSLVWGRQNTEAFF
cdr3_nt: TGTGCCAGCAGCTTAGTTTGGGGCAGACAGAACACTGAAGCTTTCTTT

clone_size: .
j_call: TRBJ2-1
cdr3_length: 15
v_call: TRBV7-2
d_call: TRBD2
cdr3_aa: CASSLGAGSYNEQFF
cdr3_nt: TGTGCCAGCAGCTTAGGAGCGGGATCCTACAATGAGCAGTTCTTC

clone_size: .
j_call: TRBJ2-7
cdr3_length: 15
v_call: TRBV24-1
d_call: .
cdr3_aa: CATSDSRHGNYEQYF
cdr3_nt: TGTGCCACCAGTGATTCACGCCACGGGAACTACGAGCAGTACTTC

clone_size: .
j_call: TRBJ1-5
cdr3_length: 17
v_call: TRBV7-2
d_call: TRBD1
cdr3_aa: CASSSSQGARSNQPQHF
cdr3_nt: TGTGCCAGCAGCTCCTCCCAGGGGGCGAGAAGCAATCAGCCCCAGCATTTT

clone_size: .
j_call: TRBJ1-2
cdr3_length: 15
v_call: TRBV15
d_call: .
cdr3_aa: CATSRDPRTGLSYTF
cdr3_nt: TGTGCCACCAGCAGAGACCCCCGTACAGGGCTCTCCTACACCTTC

clone_size: .
j_call: TRBJ2-1
cdr3_length: 16
v_call: TRBV12-5
d_call: TRBD2
cdr3_aa: CASGSAGLAGEDEQFF
cdr3_nt: TGTGCTAGTGGGAGTGCGGGACTAGCGGGAGAAGATGAGCAGTTCTTC

clone_size: .
j_call: TRBJ2-5
cdr3_length: 16
v_call: TRBV3-1/TRBV3-2
d_call: .
cdr3_aa: CASSQPLGTYQETQYF
cdr3_nt: TGTGCCAGCAGCCAACCCCTGGGGACATACCAAGAGACCCAGTACTTC

clone_size: .
j_call: TRBJ2-3
cdr3_length: 13
v_call: TRBV6-2/TRBV6-3
d_call: .
cdr3_aa: CASSPPGVWVQYF
cdr3_nt: TGTGCCAGCAGTCCCCCGGGGGTTTGGGTGCAGTATTTT

clone_size: .
j_call: TRBJ1-1
cdr3_length: 13
v_call: TRBV5-4
d_call: TRBD1
cdr3_aa: CASHFGQDTEAFF
cdr3_nt: TGTGCCAGCCATTTCGGACAGGACACTGAAGCTTTCTTT

clone_size: .
j_call: TRBJ1-1
cdr3_length: 16
v_call: TRBV18
d_call: .
cdr3_aa: CASSSLIPGGNTEAFF
cdr3_nt: TGTGCCAGCTCATCTTTAATACCCGGAGGGAACACTGAAGCTTTCTTT

clone_size: .
j_call: TRBJ1-1
cdr3_length: 12
v_call: TRBV29-1
d_call: TRBD1
cdr3_aa: CSVDRSSTEAFF
cdr3_nt: TGCAGCGTGGACAGGTCGAGCACTGAAGCTTTCTTT